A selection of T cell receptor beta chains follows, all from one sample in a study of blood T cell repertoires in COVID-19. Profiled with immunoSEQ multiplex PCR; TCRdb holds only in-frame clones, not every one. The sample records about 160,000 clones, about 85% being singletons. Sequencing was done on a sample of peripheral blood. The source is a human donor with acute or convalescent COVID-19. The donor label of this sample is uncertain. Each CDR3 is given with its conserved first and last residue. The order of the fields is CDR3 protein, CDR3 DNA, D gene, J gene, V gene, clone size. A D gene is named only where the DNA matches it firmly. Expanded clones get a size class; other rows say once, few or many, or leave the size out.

CDR3: CASREFWGSSQPQHF
DNA: TGTGCCAGCAGGGAATTCTGGGGCAGCTCTCAGCCCCAGCATTTT
D: .
J: TRBJ1-5
V: TRBV28
size: .

CDR3: CASSIRFRTGSNYGYTF
DNA: TGTGCCAGTAGTATAAGGTTTAGGACAGGGTCTAACTATGGCTACACCTTC
D: TRBD1
J: TRBJ1-2
V: TRBV19
size: once

CDR3: CASSSTSPSGTGELFF
DNA: TGTGCCAGCAGCTCCACCTCGCCTAGCGGTACCGGGGAGCTGTTTTTT
D: TRBD2
J: TRBJ2-2
V: TRBV11-3
size: .

CDR3: CASSIFWDSVKPEAFF
DNA: TGTGCCAGTAGTATTTTTTGGGACAGCGTAAAACCAGAAGCTTTCTTT
D: TRBD1
J: TRBJ1-1
V: TRBV19
size: .

CDR3: CAWIRGQGALGYTF
DNA: TGTGCCTGGATTAGGGGACAGGGGGCCCTTGGCTACACCTTC
D: TRBD1
J: TRBJ1-2
V: TRBV30
size: few

CDR3: CASSIGVYRGNIQYF
DNA: TGTGCCAGTAGTATAGGAGTGTACCGGGGAAACATTCAGTACTTC
D: .
J: TRBJ2-4
V: TRBV19
size: .

CDR3: CASSQDSATGGNEKLFF
DNA: TGCGCCAGCAGCCAAGATTCGGCGACAGGGGGGAATGAAAAACTGTTTTTT
D: TRBD1
J: TRBJ1-4
V: TRBV4-3
size: .

CDR3: CASARSNTGELFF
DNA: TGTGCCAGCGCCCGGTCGAACACCGGGGAGCTGTTTTTT
D: .
J: TRBJ2-2
V: TRBV2
size: .

CDR3: CASSPLARTGGAGQPQHF
DNA: TGTGCCAGCTCACCATTGGCTCGGACAGGGGGCGCAGGTCAGCCCCAGCATTTT
D: TRBD1
J: TRBJ1-5
V: TRBV18
size: .

CDR3: CASSQAGGQNSPLHF
DNA: TGTGCCAGCAGCCAAGCAGGGGGCCAAAATTCACCCCTCCACTTT
D: TRBD1
J: TRBJ1-6
V: TRBV7-3
size: .

CDR3: CASSQDRGRYEQYF
DNA: TGTGCCAGCAGTCAGGACAGGGGGCGATACGAGCAGTACTTC
D: TRBD1
J: TRBJ2-7
V: TRBV6-5
size: .

CDR3: CASSHLPGELFF
DNA: TGCGCCAGCAGCCATCTCCCCGGGGAGCTGTTTTTT
D: .
J: TRBJ2-2
V: TRBV4-3
size: .

CDR3: CASSLDLEAGGGETQYF
DNA: TGTGCCAGCAGCTTAGATTTGGAAGCGGGCGGAGGAGAGACCCAGTACTTC
D: .
J: TRBJ2-5
V: TRBV11-2
size: once

CDR3: CASSQDQAGALGTDTQYF
DNA: TGCGCCAGCAGCCAAGACCAGGCTGGGGCCTTAGGAACAGATACGCAGTATTTT
D: .
J: TRBJ2-3
V: TRBV4-1
size: .

CDR3: CASSDPVRGNQPQHF
DNA: TGTGCCAGCAGTGATCCGGTGAGGGGCAATCAGCCCCAGCATTTT
D: .
J: TRBJ1-5
V: TRBV6-1
size: .

CDR3: CASSPTTSEQYF
DNA: TGTGCCAGCAGCCCGACAACTTCCGAGCAGTACTTC
D: .
J: TRBJ2-7
V: TRBV3-1/TRBV3-2
size: .

CDR3: CASSPTQGARGYTF
DNA: TGTGCCAGCAGCCCAACACAGGGGGCGCGGGGCTACACCTTC
D: TRBD1
J: TRBJ1-2
V: TRBV11-2
size: once

CDR3: CASSSSGGYADTQYF
DNA: TGTGCCAGTAGTTCTAGCGGGGGGTACGCAGATACGCAGTATTTT
D: TRBD2
J: TRBJ2-3
V: TRBV19
size: .

CDR3: CASSTLSGGARRTGELFF
DNA: TGTGCCAGCAGCACCCTTAGCGGGGGGGCCAGGAGGACCGGGGAGCTGTTTTTT
D: TRBD2
J: TRBJ2-2
V: TRBV13
size: .

CDR3: CASKVAGMGAGYTF
DNA: TGTGCCAGCAAAGTGGCCGGGATGGGGGCTGGCTACACCTTC
D: .
J: TRBJ1-2
V: TRBV6-6
size: .

CDR3: CASSSTTRLSPSTGELFF
DNA: TGTGCCAGTAGTTCTACCACCAGACTAAGCCCCTCCACCGGGGAGCTGTTTTTT
D: .
J: TRBJ2-2
V: TRBV19
size: .

CDR3: CASSLGGTGDNSPLHF
DNA: TGTGCCAGCAGCTTAGGGGGGACAGGGGATAATTCACCCCTCCACTTT
D: TRBD1
J: TRBJ1-6
V: TRBV7-9
size: .

CDR3: CAWRDGTFHNGEKLFF
DNA: TGTGCCTGGAGGGACGGGACATTTCATAATGGGGAAAAACTGTTTTTT
D: .
J: TRBJ1-4
V: TRBV30
size: .

CDR3: CASSESGTRAGGESPYEQYF
DNA: TGTGCCAGCAGTGAAAGTGGGACAAGAGCGGGGGGCGAGTCACCCTACGAGCAGTACTTC
D: TRBD2
J: TRBJ2-7
V: TRBV2
size: .

CDR3: CASSEVVVRGTGGRGGNQPQHF
DNA: TGTGCCAGCAGTGAAGTTGTCGTCCGTGGGACAGGCGGGAGAGGAGGCAATCAGCCCCAGCATTTT
D: TRBD1
J: TRBJ1-5
V: TRBV6-1
size: .

CDR3: CASPSGTGNTIYF
DNA: TGTGCCAGCCCGTCGGGAACTGGAAACACCATATATTTT
D: .
J: TRBJ1-3
V: TRBV6-6
size: .

CDR3: CASGPSGTYTGELFF
DNA: TGTGCCAGTGGCCCATCCGGGACATACACCGGGGAGCTGTTTTTT
D: .
J: TRBJ2-2
V: TRBV19
size: .

CDR3: CASSLGRRDRFPRLPSYEQYF
DNA: TGTGCCAGCAGTTTAGGCCGGCGGGACAGATTCCCCCGTCTTCCCTCCTACGAGCAGTACTTC
D: .
J: TRBJ2-7
V: TRBV28
size: .

CDR3: CASSLGLTGPQETQYF
DNA: TGTGCCAGCAGCTTGGGATTGACAGGTCCGCAAGAGACCCAGTACTTC
D: .
J: TRBJ2-5
V: TRBV5-5
size: .

CDR3: CASRRTGGLKGYTF
DNA: TGTGCCAGCAGAAGAACAGGGGGGTTAAAAGGCTACACCTTC
D: TRBD1
J: TRBJ1-2
V: TRBV5-4
size: once

CDR3: CASSPLAGTSSGANVLTF
DNA: TGTGCCAGCAGCCCCTTGGCAGGTACCAGCTCTGGGGCCAACGTCCTGACTTTC
D: .
J: TRBJ2-6
V: TRBV14
size: .